The 19 T cell receptor beta chains presented below share a single source sample, sequenced in a study of identical twins. Via MiXCR, TCRdb re-called the 5' RACE reads, giving one row per CDR3 protein. In the table there are roughly 720,000 distinct CDR3 sequences, 18% of which are singletons. The sample was also reused in another study, on T cells expressing NK-cell markers.

The source material was PBMCs. The receptors come from a woman aged 18-29 years in good health.

This clonotype appeared a few times. This chain links TRBV29-1 with TRBJ1-1; no reliable D call. There are 11 residues in the CDR3. The germline V gene encodes CDR1 SQVTM and CDR2 ANQGSEA. V shed 1 base and J shed 6 bases, with 6 bases lying between them. Here the CDR3 reads CSVEVTAEAFF. The CDR3 nucleotides read TGCAGCGTTGAAGTCACGGCTGAAGCTTTCTTT.

J is TRBJ2-5 and V is TRBV9, with D perhaps given as TRBD1 or TRBD2 (6 bases each). The CDR3 contains 14 residues. Germline CDR1 SGDLS, CDR2 YYNGEE. Between the trimmed V and J ends, which lost 4 bases and 5 bases, there was a span of 15 bases. CDR3 coding DNA: TGTGCCAGCAGCCCCGGGGGCCGAGATGAGACCCAGTACTTC. As protein: CASSPGGRDETQYF.

This chain joins TRBV12-3 or TRBV12-4 and TRBJ2-3; no definite D call. V was trimmed by 0 bases and J by 11 bases, leaving 9 bases between them. This CDR3 region has 12 residues. As DNA, the CDR3 is TGTGCCAGCAGTTTAGCTATCGGATTGCAGTATTTT. Its protein product is CASSLAIGLQYF.

The chain links TRBV27 to TRBJ2-6; D is unclear. The V gene lost 10 bases and the J gene lost 1 base, with 11 bases spanning the gap. The CDR3 is 14 residues long. Germline values: CDR1 MNHEY, CDR2 SMNVEV (reference sequence). In DNA, the CDR3 is TGTGCCACGGCGTTGGGTTCTGGGGCCAACGTCCTGACTTTC. Encoded protein: CATALGSGANVLTF.

This clonotype was found a few times. The gene calls are TRBV20-1 and TRBJ2-7, with a possible D match to TRBD1 (6 bases). Germline V gene data show CDR1 as DFQATT and CDR2 as SNEGSKA (reference sequence). The CDR3 consists of 12 residues. V lost 8 bases, J lost 8 bases, and 19 bases lay in between. Here the CDR3 reads CSTITPRGKQYF. The CDR3 DNA sequence: TGCAGTACGATCACCCCCAGGGGCAAGCAGTACTTC.

The chain uses TRBV6-2 or TRBV6-3 and TRBJ1-5, with 7 bases matching TRBD1. The CDR3 is 15 amino acids. The V and J ends lost 6 bases and 6 bases, in that order; junction bases with no gene match: 11. Germline lookup yields CDR1 MNHEY and CDR2 SVGEGT. CDR3 nucleotides: TGTGCCAGCAGCGACAGGGTATACGATCGTCAGCCCCAGCATTTT. Translation: CASSDRVYDRQPQHF.

This chain joins TRBV5-1 and TRBJ2-2; the D gene is possibly TRBD2 (5 bases). CDR3 length: 15 residues. The germline V gene encodes CDR1 SGHRS and CDR2 YFSETQ. The V and J ends lost 3 bases and 5 bases respectively, with 14 bases between them. In DNA form, the CDR3 reads TGCGCCAGCAGCTACCTAGCATTGGGGACCGGGGAGCTGTTTTTT. Its protein is CASSYLALGTGELFF.

V is TRBV18 and J is TRBJ2-1, with 7 nucleotides matching TRBD2. This CDR3 has 12 residues. J gave up 15 bases and V 3 bases, and 8 bases lay outside the gene matches. CDR1 KGHSH and CDR2 LQKENI come from the germline V gene. CDR3 in DNA: TGTGCCAGCTCACCCCCGAGCGGGGAGATGTTCTTC. This encodes CASSPPSGEMFF. The full variable domain, with the rest looked up from reference TRBV18 and TRBJ2-1, is NAGVMQNPRHLVRRRGQEARLRCSPMKGHSHVYWYRQLPEEGLKFMVYLQKENIIDESGMPKERFSAEFPKEGPSILRIQQVVRGDSAAYFCASSPPSGEMFFGPGTRLTVL.

The chain uses TRBV18 and TRBJ2-7; 7 nucleotides match TRBD2. The CDR3 length is 16 residues. Germline V CDR1 and CDR2: KGHSH, LQKENI. Trimming took 2 bases from V and 3 from J; bases not matched to a gene: 10. The CDR3 here is CASSPGSSGDYYEQYF. DNA of the CDR3: TGTGCCAGCTCACCAGGCTCCAGCGGGGACTACTACGAGCAGTACTTC.

This clonotype was seen a handful of times. This chain uses TRBV6-5 with TRBJ2-1; D is perhaps TRBD1 or TRBD2 (5 bases each). Germline V gene sequence: CDR1 MNHEY, CDR2 SVGAGI. The CDR3 contains 15 residues. Deletions cut 4 bases from V and 4 bases from J, with 14 bases between. The DNA of the CDR3 is TGTGCCAGCAGTTCGGATATCGGGGCTTACAATGAGCAGTTCTTC. This sequence encodes CASSSDIGAYNEQFF.

J is TRBJ2-7 and V is TRBV19, with a tentative D call TRBD1 (5 bases). This CDR3 spans 14 amino acids. Trimming stripped 5 bases from V and 3 bases from J, with 14 bases between. Germline V lookup: CDR1 LNHDA, CDR2 SQIVND (reference sequence). CDR3 bases: TGTGCCAGTAGTCTGACCACCACAGGCTACGAGCAGTACTTC. Translated: CASSLTTTGYEQYF.

This chain uses TRBV12-3 or TRBV12-4 with TRBJ2-7; TRBD2 matches 7 bases. V gave up 6 bases and J gave up 3 bases; unmatched junction bases: 5. The CDR3 extends over 13 amino acids. Written as DNA, the CDR3 is TGTGCCAGCAGACTAGCGCATTTCTACGAGCAGTACTTC. As protein: CASRLAHFYEQYF.

In this sample, this clonotype turned up a few times. The chain uses TRBV12-3 or TRBV12-4 and TRBJ2-7; 8 bases map to TRBD1. The length of the CDR3 is 13 residues. J was trimmed by 5 bases and V by 7 bases; bases with no gene match: 7. CDR3 coding DNA: TGTGCCAGCACCGGTGGGACAGGCCACGAGCAGTACTTC. It codes for CASTGGTGHEQYF.

Only a few counts were recorded for this clonotype. This chain uses TRBV20-1 with TRBJ2-7; D unresolved. V dropped 1 base and J dropped 4 bases, with 14 bases sitting between them. This CDR3 has 14 residues. Germline CDR1 reads DFQATT; CDR2 reads SNEGSKA (reference sequence). CDR3 region: CSARGGRTAYEQYF. In DNA, the CDR3 is TGCAGTGCTAGAGGAGGACGGACGGCATACGAGCAGTACTTC.

This chain connects TRBV6-5 to TRBJ1-1, with D uncertain. CDR1 and CDR2 (germline): MNHEY, SVGAGI. CDR3 length: 15 amino acids. Trimming left V 0 bases short and J 1 base short, with 9 bases between. The DNA of the CDR3 is TGTGCCAGCAGTTACTCGATAACGGGGAACACTGAAGCTTTCTTT. Its protein product is CASSYSITGNTEAFF.

V is TRBV3-1 and J is TRBJ1-1; D uncertain. The ends were cut back, 4 bases at V and 11 bases at J, with 14 bases in the middle. CDR1 and CDR2 (germline): LGHDT, YNNKEL (reference sequence). The CDR3 is 12 residues long. The CDR3 is CASSPLAGAAFF. CDR3 coding DNA: TGTGCCAGCAGCCCCCTGGCGGGAGCTGCTTTCTTT. Full variable domain (remainder filled in from reference TRBV3-1 and TRBJ1-1): DTAVSQTPKYLVTQMGNDKSIKCEQNLGHDTMYWYKQDSKKFLKIMFSYNNKELIINETVPNRFSPKSPDKAHLNLHINSLELGDSAVYFCASSPLAGAAFFGQGTRLTVV.

The gene calls are TRBV7-9 and TRBJ2-3, with D perhaps assigned TRBD1 or TRBD2 (6 bases each). Germline V gives CDR1 SEHNR, CDR2 FQNEAQ (reference sequence). Trimming removed 5 bases at V and 1 base at J, with 13 bases between. CDR3 length equals 15 residues. As DNA, the CDR3 is TGTGCCAGCAGCCGGGGGACAACCGGCACAGATACGCAGTATTTT. Protein product: CASSRGTTGTDTQYF.

The chain uses TRBV20-1 and TRBJ2-1, with TRBD2 matching over 7 bases. This CDR3 comprises 14 residues. The ends lost 1 base at V and 3 bases at J; junction bases unmatched: 3. The germline V gene encodes CDR1 DFQATT and CDR2 SNEGSKA (reference sequence). Written as DNA, the CDR3 is TGCAGTGCTAGAGCACTAGCGAACTACAATGAGCAGTTCTTC. It codes for CSARALANYNEQFF.

This rearrangement joins TRBV29-1 to TRBJ2-3, with no clear D. CDR3 size: 11 residues. Germline V gene data show CDR1 as SQVTM and CDR2 as ANQGSEA. CDR3 in amino acids: CTLASTDTQYF. CDR3 in DNA: TGCACCCTGGCCTCCACAGATACGCAGTATTTT.